The 4 T cell receptor beta chains given below trace back to one sample, sequenced in a study of shared clonotypes between healthy human individuals (dated by TCRdb to the early 2020s). CD8 naive samples were obtained by positive selection for CCR7 among CD45RO-negative cells, yielding a CD45RA+CCR7+ population from which TemRA cells were excluded. Library preparation employed the immunoSEQ multiplex PCR assay. The table comes from immuneACCESS by way of TCRdb, which keeps in-frame sequences with V and J called. Part of the clones is missing from these tables; in studies checked, under half for an unresolved V gene and the rest for unknown reasons. In this sample the table shows about 2 million clones, about 95% of which occur a single time. Of the sample, 0.95% to 1.5% is held by the ten largest clones. Specimen: naive CD8+ T cells sorted from blood. The sample's cell subset or site, from its label and the paper: CD45RA+CCR7+. These receptor sequences come from a man aged 18-30 years in good health.

As regards this clone: Other DNA sequences from this sample encode an identical CDR3 as well. The V gene is TRBV19, the J gene TRBJ1-1; D unclear. Germline-derived CDR1 and CDR2 are LNHDA and SQIVND (reference sequence). The V and J ends lost 2 bases and 1 base respectively, with 8 bases between them. The CDR3 is made up of 14 amino acids. The DNA for the CDR3 is TGTGCCAGTAGTATACGGGAGTGGAACACTGAAGCTTTCTTT. As protein: CASSIREWNTEAFF.

This chain links TRBV4-1 with TRBJ1-5; the match to TRBD1 covers 8 bases. The CDR3 length is 16 residues. Germline loops: CDR1 MGHRA, CDR2 YSYEKL. V dropped 3 bases and J dropped 2; count of bases not matched to a gene: 6. The CDR3 loop reads CASSHEQGGRNQPQHF. The CDR3 DNA reads TGCGCCAGCAGCCACGAACAGGGGGGACGCAATCAGCCCCAGCATTTT.

The chain has TRBV11-2 and TRBJ2-5; 16 bases are shared with TRBD2. CDR3 length equals 18 residues. J was trimmed by 2 bases and V by 5 bases; bases with no gene match: 8. Per germline, CDR1 SGHAT and CDR2 FQNNGV. CDR3 in DNA: TGTGCCAGCAGCGAACCCGGGACTAGCGGGAGGGTACAAGAGACCCAGTACTTC. Translated: CASSEPGTSGRVQETQYF.

This clone was seen a single time. The rearrangement links TRBV13 to TRBJ1-1; D gene uncertain. Germline assignment: CDR1 PRHDT and CDR2 FYEKMQ (reference sequence). Deletions cut 3 bases from V and 3 bases from J, with 8 bases between. The length of the CDR3 is 13 residues. CDR3: CASSLSQDTEAFF. The CDR3 DNA reads TGTGCCAGCAGCTTGTCGCAGGACACTGAAGCTTTCTTT.